The sequence of this TCR beta chain was determined in a study of identical twins listed by TCRdb under 2016. About the study as a whole: To test whether fetal clonotypes persist, this study deep-sequenced TCR alpha and beta repertoires from monozygotic twins, from unrelated adults of various ages, and from cord blood. To rule out contamination, the twin experiments were replicated at different times with different library preparation protocols.

At the junction V is shortened by 6 bases and J by 8 bases; bases outside the gene matches: 6. CDR1 and CDR2 are read off the germline V gene as MDHEN and SYDVKM. From its cysteine to its phenylalanine, the CDR3 spans 12 amino acids. Only the CDR3 DNA is retained, 36 bases long and in frame from the first base. All donors were healthy Caucasians. Miltenyi CD45RO+ enrichment and human naive T-cell isolation kits were used to isolate memory (CD45RO+) and naive T cells from PBMC. Overall study results and their limits: Compared with coincidental sharing between unrelated individuals, an excess of low generation-probability sequences was observed among out-of-frame TCR alpha sequences shared between twins. Because the same donors could not be followed over many years, conclusions were based on cross-sectional statistical analysis. Abundant cord blood beta clonotypes had fewer insertions, young adult naive repertoires showed a similar but weaker trend, and memory repertoires showed no such trend. Zero-insertion analyses could be partly confounded by invariant T cells such as MAIT and iNKT, although diverse VJ usage argued against such confounding for most clonotypes. In monozygotic twins, recombination models systematically underestimated out-of-frame TCR alpha sharing, but the models matched the sharing seen between unrelated individuals. In beta out-of-frame sequences, excess twin sharing was weaker, because having fewer shared sequences lowered the signal-to-noise ratio.

The library was generated by 5' RACE. Instrument used: Illumina HiSeq 2000. Template switching introduced a universal primer binding site; the final cDNA contained a unique molecular identifier, enabling accurate counting of TCR cDNA molecules. Specific primers in the conserved constant-segment region were used to synthesize first-strand cDNA for TCR alpha and beta chains. To control for contamination, every cDNA library carried two barcodes: a SMART-Mk sample barcode plus Illumina barcodes. TruSeq adapter sequences and Illumina sample barcodes were added in two successive PCR steps. TCR alpha and beta cDNA libraries were sequenced on the Illumina HiSeq platform with custom primers. The authors processed their data as follows. Unique molecular identifiers were extracted from raw reads with MiGEC, and CDR3 positions were determined with MiXCR. For each individual, recombination models were inferred using an EM algorithm with the repgenHMM and IGoR tools. The analysis of shared clonotypes was done with the tcR package in R, with sharing normalized by the product of cloneset sizes. To study raw recombination without the effects of thymic and clonal selection, out-of-frame nonproductive sequences were analyzed. TCRdb reanalyzed the raw reads on its own, using fastp at Q25 for trimming and MiXCR for clone calling, and kept in-frame beta chains. Each entry merges the rows of one CDR3 protein and shows their most common DNA and genes. In this record, the V and J calls reflect TCRdb's handling and not the investigators' own analysis. The sample contains around 100,000 distinct CDR3 sequences, under 6.5% of them found a single time. Less than 15% of the sample lies in the top ten.

This clonotype appeared a few times. There is no known antigen for this receptor. No per-base quality is available; no much larger clone lies one base away. This TCR was sampled from a woman aged 45-65 years in good health. The V gene is TRBV28 and the J gene is TRBJ1-2, with TRBD1 identical over 7 junction bases. Material for sequencing was memory T cells sorted from blood. The meaning of the sample's cell subset or site label: CD45RO+ enriched T cells. The sequenced DNA: TGTGCCAGCAGATATAGACAGGGCGGCTACACCTTC. It codes for CASRYRQGGYTF.